What follows are 11 T cell receptor beta chains derived from one specimen sequenced in a study of T cell repertoires in cytomegalovirus infection. TCRdb re-called the reads with MiXCR, one entry per CDR3 protein. The repertoire holds about 150,000 distinct CDR3 sequences, 15% to 20% seen once, with about 17% in the top ten. Sequenced material: CD8+ T cells from PBMCs. The receptors were gathered from a human donor in good health (CMV status not recorded). Some clones in this sample may be carry-over from other donors' samples.

This clonotype was seen a few times. This chain's CDR3 is CASTPSGTSGFPSTDTQYF. The CDR3 bases are TGTGCCAGCACCCCCTCCGGGACTAGCGGTTTCCCTAGCACAGATACGCAGTATTTT. V gene TRBV28 combines with J gene TRBJ2-3, with 11 bases aligning to TRBD2. V was clipped by 7 bases and J by 0 bases; unmatched bases: 15. The CDR3 covers 19 residues. Germline values: CDR1 MDHEN, CDR2 SYDVKM. The full variable domain, with the rest looked up from reference TRBV28 and TRBJ2-3, is DVKVTQSSRYLVKRTGEKVFLECVQDMDHENMFWYRQDPGLGLRLIYFSYDVKMKEKGDIPEGYSVSREKKERFSLILESASTNQTSMYLCASTPSGTSGFPSTDTQYFGPGTRLTVL.

In this sample, this clonotype turned up many times. The rearrangement uses TRBV7-6 and TRBJ2-3; D not resolved. The CDR3 is 13 amino acids. V was cut by 6 bases and J by 6 bases, with 13 bases left in between. CDR1 SGHVS and CDR2 FNYEAQ come from the germline V gene. In nucleotides, the CDR3 is TGTGCCAGCAGACCCGGCATCTCGGATACGCAGTATTTT. Amino acid sequence: CASRPGISDTQYF.

This chain links TRBV28 with TRBJ2-7; D is uncertain. V was pared by 8 bases and J by 1 base, with 15 bases between. The CDR3 is 14 residues long. Germline loops: CDR1 MDHEN, CDR2 SYDVKM. The CDR3 region is CASSLTTVSYEQYF. The CDR3 DNA reads TGTGCCAGCTCTCTGACGACCGTATCCTACGAGCAGTACTTC.

The CDR3 loop reads CASSLNPVSYNEQFF. The CDR3 bases are TGTGCCAGCAGTTTAAACCCCGTCTCCTACAATGAGCAGTTCTTC. The chain joins TRBV27 to TRBJ2-1; D unresolved. The V gene lost 2 bases and the J gene lost 0 bases, with 8 bases spanning the gap. This CDR3 has 15 residues. Germline V gives CDR1 MNHEY, CDR2 SMNVEV (reference sequence).

The J gene is TRBJ2-3, the V gene TRBV28; D ambiguous. With 5 bases removed from V and 2 bases from J, the gap between germline ends came to 11 bases. The CDR3 is made up of 14 amino acids. The germline gives CDR1 MDHEN, CDR2 SYDVKM. The CDR3 DNA follows: TGTGCCAGCAGTGCGCGGATCCCCACAGATACGCAGTATTTT. This encodes CASSARIPTDTQYF.

The CDR3 sequence: CASSVEIPQDEKLFF. CDR3 nucleotides: TGTGCCAGCAGCGTTGAGATTCCCCAGGACGAAAAACTGTTTTTT. V usage is TRBV28 and J usage is TRBJ1-4; unclear D gene. CDR3 length: 15 residues. Germline lookup yields CDR1 MDHEN and CDR2 SYDVKM. V was clipped by 6 bases and J by 8 bases, with 19 bases between them.

This clonotype was observed a few times. V usage is TRBV7-9 and J usage is TRBJ2-7; 9 bases align to TRBD2. From germline, CDR1 is SEHNR and CDR2 FQNEAQ (reference sequence). The ends lost 3 bases at V and 2 bases at J; junction bases unmatched: 5. This CDR3 is built from 15 residues. This CDR3 reads CASSLAAGGTYEQYF. The CDR3 DNA is TGTGCCAGCAGCTTGGCAGCGGGAGGTACCTACGAGCAGTACTTC.

A few counts support this clonotype. The rearrangement uses TRBV6-6 and TRBJ1-5, with D unresolved. CDR3 length: 13 amino acids. The germline V and J ends were trimmed by 8 bases and 2 bases, with 10 bases remaining between them. CDR1 and CDR2 from the germline V gene are MNHNY and SVGAGI (reference sequence). The CDR3 nucleotides are TGTGCCAGCCTCAACGGAGGCAATCAGCCCCAGCATTTT. As protein: CASLNGGNQPQHF.

The rearrangement uses TRBV7-9 and TRBJ2-7; D possibly corresponds to TRBD1 (6 bases). Trimming removed 4 bases at V and 3 bases at J, with 13 bases between. Per the germline V gene, CDR1 is SEHNR and CDR2 is FQNEAQ (reference sequence). This CDR3 is 14 amino acids long. The CDR3 spells CASSSDRSRYEQYF. The DNA of the CDR3 is TGTGCCAGCAGCTCTGACAGGTCCCGCTACGAGCAGTACTTC.

The chain's CDR3 is CASSLLKQGVQPQHF. CDR3 in DNA: TGTGCCAGCAGCTTACTTAAACAGGGAGTTCAGCCCCAGCATTTT. V is TRBV7-2 and J is TRBJ1-5, with D tentatively TRBD1 (6 bases). Looked up from germline, CDR1 is SGHTA and CDR2 is FQGNSA. The CDR3 extends over 15 amino acids. Trimming cost V 2 bases and J 6 bases, with 14 bases left between them.

This clonotype was counted between two and nine times. The V and J genes are TRBV7-9 and TRBJ2-1, with D tentatively TRBD1 or TRBD2 (6 bases each). Germline V lookup: CDR1 SEHNR, CDR2 FQNEAQ (reference sequence). The CDR3 length is 13 residues. V shed 5 bases and J shed 8 bases, with 13 bases lying between them. The CDR3 loop reads CASSKGGLDEQFF. The CDR3 nucleotides read TGTGCCAGCAGCAAGGGGGGTTTGGATGAGCAGTTCTTC.